This T cell receptor beta chain was obtained from a study of molecular identifiers for immune sequencing clone quantification (dated by TCRdb to 2016 to 2019). Notes on the research overall: For a replicate experiment, RNA from around 20,000 or 99,000 naive CD8 T cells was divided into five aliquots, and four of the five aliquots were sequenced. The study was a methods study using CD8 T cells to benchmark molecular-identifier clustering-based TCR repertoire sequencing (MIDCIRS) and TCR RNA copy counting.

Libraries of naive CD8 T cells were generated from around 20,000 to 990,000 sorted cells, with 10%, 30% or 50% of the purified RNA used. Naive CD8 T cells, defined as CD8+CD4-CCR7+CD45RA+, were FACS-sorted into RLT Plus buffer on a BD FACSAria II. To test detection sensitivity, Jurkat RNA equivalent to roughly nine TCR copies was spiked into samples of about 18,000-1,000,000 naive CD8 T cells. CD8 T cells were enriched using RosetteSep CD8+ T Cell Enrichment Cocktail and Ficoll-Paque, and the enriched cells then underwent ACK red cell lysis. The library was generated by PCR. The listed sequencing device is Illumina HiSeq 4000. Bulk TCR libraries were made following a previously described method, with the TCR primers given in Table S5. Purification of total RNA was performed with the Qiagen AllPrep DNA/RNA kit. Before analysis, reads from multiple sequencing runs of one library were combined. In the source study's methods: Only reads with exact TCR constant sequence were kept, trimmed to 150 nt, and grouped by their 12-nt molecular barcodes. Reads inside each barcode group were sub-clustered using a 15% Levenshtein threshold, and a quality-weighted consensus sequence was constructed for each RNA molecule. Non-functional sequences were removed, as were lower-count sequences one edit away from another. Based on fitting two negative binomial distributions, any barcode sub-cluster with under 20% of the maximum read count was discarded. Clones were called with MiXCR by TCRdb after fastp trimmed the public reads at Q25, and only in-frame beta chains were retained. Here each entry gathers all rows of one CDR3 protein and keeps the most common genes and DNA. For this entry, the V and J calls and clone size follow TCRdb and not the study's own pipeline. Within this sample are about 640,000 distinct CDR3 sequences, with just under 20% of them counted one time only. The ten largest clones represent around 0.9% of the sample.

Via the germline V gene (reference sequence), CDR1 is SEHNR and CDR2 FQNEAQ. The CDR3 has 11 amino acids, counting the end cysteine and phenylalanine. The DNA shown is the 33-base CDR3, in frame from base 1. Cut back by 6 bases and 7 bases, the V and J ends lie 10 bases apart. Findings and caveats that apply to the study as a whole: Identical TCR molecules sharing a barcode could cause highly expanded clone sizes to be underestimated. The naive libraries included spiked-in Jurkat TCR RNA (around 10 copies' worth), and this RNA is not part of the donor repertoire. In CMV-specific effector cells, clones with more than 20 RNA copies accounted for over 99% of molecules, whereas in naive cells such clones accounted for under 1%. Modeling gave roughly 2.9 recovered TCR RNA copies per cell versus approximately 9 by digital PCR, implying approximately 30% capture efficiency. When barcode sub-clustering was left out, chimeric consensus sequences inflated TCR diversity, with chimeras reaching as high as 47%. Even against a background of roughly 1 million naive CD8 T cells, spiked-in Jurkat TCR RNA amounting to a single cell's worth was reported to be detectable.

This clonotype was counted ten times or more. Its antigen remains unidentified. It has no much larger one-base neighbor in the sample; base qualities were not kept. The chain links TRBV7-9 with TRBJ2-7, with no confidently assigned D gene. The source material was naive CD8+ T cells from blood, with Jurkat cell RNA spiked in. The cell subset or site label of this sample denotes: FACS-sorted CD8+CD4-CCR7+CD45RA+ naive T cells. The clonotype comes from a human donor in good health. Some libraries in this study had Jurkat cell RNA spiked in. CDR3 region: CASRDVGEQYF. DNA sequence: TGTGCCAGCAGGGACGTGGGGGAGCAGTACTTC.